The 27 T cell receptor beta chains below all came from one sample that was sequenced in a study of blood T cell repertoires in COVID-19. Sequenced by immunoSEQ multiplex PCR; TCRdb stores in-frame clones only, minus some. Here the sample spans around 140,000 clones, about 91% being singletons. Sequenced input: peripheral blood. These receptors were taken from an older woman with acute or convalescent COVID-19.

This clone was seen more than once but under ten times. The chain uses TRBV29-1 and TRBJ1-2, with 8 bases aligning to TRBD1. Losses at the gene ends were 5 bases for V and 6 bases for J; bases not matched to a gene: 8. The CDR3 length is 13 residues. CDR1 is SQVTM and CDR2 is ANQGSEA in the germline V gene. The DNA for the CDR3 is TGCAGCGTTCTTCGGACAGGGTCGGATGGCTACACCTTC. Translating gives CSVLRTGSDGYTF.

The chain carries TRBV18 and TRBJ1-1, with D perhaps TRBD1 (5 bases). Germline values: CDR1 KGHSH, CDR2 LQKENI. There are 15 residues in the CDR3. Trimming removed 8 bases from V and 3 bases from J, with 19 bases in between. In DNA, the CDR3 is TGTGCCAGCCGCTCACAGCAGACAGCCTACACTGAAGCTTTCTTT. Protein product: CASRSQQTAYTEAFF.

This chain links TRBV5-1 with TRBJ2-1, with 14 nucleotides matching TRBD2. This CDR3 is built from 16 residues. Trimming at V came to 0 bases and at J to 5 bases, leaving 1 base not matched to a gene. CDR1 is SGHRS, CDR2 YFSETQ, per germline. The CDR3, as DNA: TGCGCCAGCAGCTTGGGACTAGCGGGGGGGAACAATGAGCAGTTCTTC. Translating gives CASSLGLAGGNNEQFF.

The V call is TRBV18, the J call TRBJ2-3, with 10 bases matching TRBD2. Germline V gene data show CDR1 as KGHSH and CDR2 as LQKENI. V gave up 0 bases and J gave up 0 bases; unmatched junction bases: 15. The CDR3 has 21 amino acids. The CDR3 nucleotides read TGTGCCAGCTCACCACCGTTTCTAGCGGGGGAGCCGGTGGTTAGCACAGATACGCAGTATTTT. Translation: CASSPPFLAGEPVVSTDTQYF.

The V gene is TRBV4-1, the J gene TRBJ1-4; no reliable D call. The germline V and J ends were trimmed by 1 base and 8 bases, with 14 bases remaining between them. CDR3 length equals 15 residues. Germline-derived CDR1 and CDR2 are MGHRA and YSYEKL. CDR3 sequence: CASSQGSSTREKLFF. CDR3 in DNA: TGCGCCAGCAGCCAAGGTAGTTCGACTAGGGAAAAACTGTTTTTT.

The CDR3 nucleotides read TGTGCCAGCAGAGGAGACAGTGCCTACAATGAGCAGTTCTTC. It yields the protein CASRGDSAYNEQFF. V usage is TRBV2 and J usage is TRBJ2-1; possibly TRBD1 for D (5 bases). V gave up 6 bases and J gave up 2 bases, with 11 bases separating them. The CDR3 consists of 14 residues. Germline assignment: CDR1 SNHLY and CDR2 FYNNEI.

This clone was recorded once. The chain carries TRBV19 and TRBJ1-6; D not certain. The CDR3 spans 14 residues. V was shortened by 5 bases and J by 7 bases, with 12 bases between the two germline ends. Germline V lookup: CDR1 LNHDA, CDR2 SQIVND (reference sequence). The DNA for the CDR3 is TGTGCCAGTAGTTATCAGGTTTGGAATTCACCCCTCCACTTT. Protein: CASSYQVWNSPLHF.

The rearrangement links TRBV10-3 to TRBJ1-5, with TRBD1 as a possible D gene (6 bases). CDR3 size: 13 residues. Trimming removed 6 bases at V and 6 bases at J, with 12 bases between. CDR1 is ENHRY, CDR2 SYGVKD, per germline. The CDR3 DNA follows: TGTGCCATCAGGCTGGACAGCGGTCAGCCCCAGCATTTT. This gives the protein CAIRLDSGQPQHF.

CDR3 nucleotide sequence: TGCGCCAGCAGCGCCGGAGGACGAACGACAGATACGCAGTATTTT. The encoded protein is CASSAGGRTTDTQYF. The V gene is TRBV5-1, the J gene TRBJ2-3, with D possibly TRBD2 on 5 matching bases. Germline assignment: CDR1 SGHRS and CDR2 YFSETQ. The CDR3 totals 15 residues. Deletions cut 4 bases from V and 3 bases from J, with 15 bases between.

This chain joins TRBV12-3 or TRBV12-4 and TRBJ1-6; D is undetermined. The CDR3 consists of 13 residues. With 2 bases removed from V and 7 bases from J, the gap between germline ends came to 6 bases. The DNA for the CDR3 is TGTGCCAGCAGTTTAAACAGAAATTCACCCCTCCACTTT. This codes for CASSLNRNSPLHF.

The chain carries TRBV7-2 and TRBJ2-5; 8 bases are shared with TRBD2. Trimming removed 5 bases from V and 5 bases from J; junction bases left unmatched: 10. Germline CDR1 reads SGHTA; CDR2 reads FQGNSA. The CDR3 contains 15 residues. CDR3 DNA: TGTGCCAGCAGCGAGGCCAGCGGGGGCAGGGAGACCCAGTACTTC. This sequence encodes CASSEASGGRETQYF.

The chain joins TRBV18 to TRBJ1-2; weak D call: TRBD1 (6 bases). V lost 2 bases and J 4 bases, leaving 11 bases between the germline ends. Germline V CDR1 and CDR2: KGHSH, LQKENI. This CDR3 comprises 14 residues. CDR3 bases: TGTGCCAGCTCACCAGAACAGGGACCCTATGGCTACACCTTC. The encoded protein is CASSPEQGPYGYTF.

This chain uses TRBV7-9 with TRBJ1-6, with D perhaps TRBD1 (6 bases). V was cut by 4 bases and J by 10 bases, with 14 bases left in between. The CDR3 totals 14 residues. CDR1 is SEHNR, CDR2 FQNEAQ, per germline (reference sequence). CDR3 protein: CASSSVTQGSPLHF. CDR3 in DNA: TGTGCCAGCAGCTCGGTAACACAGGGCTCACCCCTCCACTTT.

The rearrangement uses TRBV28 and TRBJ1-1; D may be TRBD1 (6 bases). Germline V lookup: CDR1 MDHEN, CDR2 SYDVKM. V lost 4 bases, J lost 3 bases, and 12 bases lay in between. This CDR3 has 14 residues. The CDR3 loop is CASSSTGTDTEAFF. Written as DNA, the CDR3 is TGTGCCAGCAGTTCTACAGGGACGGACACTGAAGCTTTCTTT.

The V and J genes are TRBV4-2 and TRBJ2-7, with 8 nucleotides matching TRBD1. Germline assignment: CDR1 LGHNA and CDR2 YNFKEQ. The V segment lost 4 bases and the J segment 5 bases; nucleotides outside the gene matches: 10. CDR3 length equals 15 residues. CDR3 sequence reads: CASSLKTGEGHEQYF. The CDR3 DNA sequence: TGTGCCAGCAGCCTGAAGACAGGGGAAGGTCACGAGCAGTACTTC.

The CDR3 sequence is CASSDRMDQPQHF. CDR3 coding DNA: TGTGCCAGCAGCGACAGGATGGATCAGCCCCAGCATTTT. This rearrangement joins TRBV5-6 to TRBJ1-5; a weak D match, TRBD1 (6 bases). CDR3 length: 13 residues. V lost 4 bases, J lost 5 bases, and 10 bases lay in between. The germline CDR1 and CDR2 sequences are SGHDT and YYEEEE.

A single count supports this clone. V is TRBV2 and J is TRBJ1-1; D unclear. Trimming removed 8 bases at V and 1 base at J, with 8 bases between. The CDR3 is made up of 12 amino acids. From germline, CDR1 is SNHLY and CDR2 FYNNEI. CDR3: CASHSTNTEAFF. The CDR3 DNA sequence: TGTGCCAGCCACTCCACGAACACTGAAGCTTTCTTT.

The V gene is TRBV6-4, the J gene TRBJ2-1; D is possibly TRBD2 (6 bases). Trimming removed 1 base at V and 5 bases at J, with 9 bases between. Germline CDR1 MRHNA, CDR2 SNTAGT. CDR3 length equals 14 residues. CDR3 loop: CASSDWAGNNEQFF. The DNA of the CDR3 is TGTGCCAGCAGTGACTGGGCGGGAAACAATGAGCAGTTCTTC.

This chain links TRBV7-3 with TRBJ2-3; 13 bases are a match to TRBD2. The CDR3 loop spans 17 amino acids. V shed 5 bases and J 0 bases; nucleotides not matched to a gene: 5. The germline V gene has CDR1 SGHTA and CDR2 FQGTGA. CDR3 region: CASSQGLAGLSTDTQYF. The CDR3 DNA is TGTGCCAGCAGCCAGGGACTAGCGGGGCTGAGCACAGATACGCAGTATTTT.

The V and J genes are TRBV7-2 and TRBJ1-4, with 9 bases fitting TRBD1. The CDR3 has 15 residues. J lost 7 bases, V lost 4 bases, and 7 bases had no gene match. Germline CDR1 and CDR2: SGHTA and FQGNSA. The CDR3 DNA is TGTGCCAGCAGCTCTTTGGGACAGGGCGGTGAAAAACTGTTTTTT. The encoded protein is CASSSLGQGGEKLFF.

The rearrangement joins TRBV5-1 to TRBJ1-4; D is unresolved. The CDR3 consists of 14 residues. Germline CDR1 is SGHRS and CDR2 is YFSETQ. V shed 4 bases and J shed 5 bases, with 12 bases lying between them. The CDR3, as DNA: TGCGCCAGCAGCCCATCCGGGAGGAATGAAAAACTGTTTTTT. Translated: CASSPSGRNEKLFF.

The gene calls are TRBV7-2 and TRBJ2-1, with TRBD2 matching 8 bases. The CDR3 consists of 16 residues. V lost 1 base and J lost 3; bases outside the gene matches: 5. Germline CDR1 SGHTA, CDR2 FQGNSA. CDR3 region: CASSLVGTRDYNEQFF. CDR3 coding DNA: TGTGCCAGCAGCTTAGTCGGGACTAGAGACTACAATGAGCAGTTCTTC.

The chain joins TRBV27 to TRBJ1-5, with D unclear. Germline V gene sequence: CDR1 MNHEY, CDR2 SMNVEV (reference sequence). This CDR3 contains 13 residues. The germline V and J ends were trimmed by 3 bases and 8 bases, with 11 bases remaining between them. CDR3 DNA: TGTGCCAGCAGTTTCTCTGGGCCGAAGCCCCAGCATTTT. It yields the protein CASSFSGPKPQHF.

This chain links TRBV27 with TRBJ1-1; 8 bases line up with TRBD1. The CDR3 is 15 residues long. The germline gives CDR1 MNHEY, CDR2 SMNVEV (reference sequence). J gave up 1 base and V 7 bases, and 8 bases lay outside the gene matches. CDR3 residues: CASTSAGGRNTEAFF. CDR3 nucleotide sequence: TGTGCCAGCACATCGGCAGGGGGCCGGAACACTGAAGCTTTCTTT.

The chain couples TRBV5-4 to TRBJ2-7; a possible D gene is TRBD2 (6 bases). This CDR3 spans 15 amino acids. CDR1 is SGHNT, CDR2 YYREEE, per germline (reference sequence). The V end lost 0 bases, the J end lost 0 bases, and 10 bases lay between the germline ends. CDR3 DNA sequence: TGTGCCAGCAGCTTGGGGCGGGGCCCCTCCTACGAGCAGTACTTC. Protein sequence: CASSLGRGPSYEQYF.

This chain uses TRBV30 with TRBJ1-2, with D possibly matching TRBD1 (6 bases). Germline assignment: CDR1 GTSNPN and CDR2 SVGIG (reference sequence). The CDR3 has 14 amino acids. Trimming cost V 4 bases and J 4 bases, with 16 bases left between them. The CDR3 nucleotides are TGTGCCTGGAAGGGGACATTTCGGGTCTATGGCTACACCTTC. This encodes CAWKGTFRVYGYTF.

The V gene is TRBV2, the J gene TRBJ2-7; possibly TRBD1 for D (6 bases). CDR1 and CDR2 from the germline V gene are SNHLY and FYNNEI. The CDR3 extends over 14 amino acids. V lost 6 bases and J 2 bases, leaving 14 bases between the germline ends. This CDR3 is CASRTGTLTYEQYF. In nucleotides, the CDR3 is TGTGCCAGCAGGACCGGGACACTAACCTACGAGCAGTACTTC.